These 15 T cell receptor beta chains came from one sample sequenced in a study of tumor-infiltrating lymphocytes in primary liver carcinoma (TCRdb year 2017). TCRdb records Illumina HiSeq 2500 as the sequencer. TCRbeta-specific cDNA was reverse-transcribed from around 0.45 ug total RNA using a constant-region primer and ProtoScript II reverse transcriptase. Construction of the TCRbeta libraries relied on three nested rounds of multiplex PCR, following a slightly modified ARM-PCR procedure. Multiplex TRBV1-TRBV30 forward primers and a Cbeta reverse primer were used in the first two PCR rounds, each of which was run for around 10 cycles. TCRdb itself trimmed the public reads at Q25 with fastp, ran MiXCR and retained productive beta chains. Each CDR3 protein appears once, grouped with its most common genes and DNA. The sample table lists more than 55,000 distinct CDR3 sequences, less than 85% of them with a count of one. Around 50% of the sample comes from the top ten.

Total RNA and DNA were co-extracted without cell sorting from approximately 22-30 mg of bulk tissue using the AllPrep DNA/RNA mini kit. Input material: liver tumor tissue from sampling region 2. Taken with the paper, the label for cell subset or site translates to: tumor region T2, inferior pole. Receptor source: a man in his forties or fifties with primary liver carcinoma and hepatitis B virus infection.

In regard to this clonotype: Mismatch with germline at one junction end may stem from a read error. The genes are TRBV29-1 and TRBJ2-5, with 14 bases fitting TRBD2. The length of the CDR3 is 15 residues. Germline lookup yields CDR1 SQVTM and CDR2 ANQGSEA. In nucleotides, the CDR3 is TGCAGCGCAAACGGACTAGCGGGAGGTGTTGAGACACAGTACTTC. It is translated as CSANGLAGGVETQYF.

For this clonotype: One junction end does not reproduce the germline sequence, and a read error may be involved. V usage is TRBV4-1 and J usage is TRBJ2-7; 7 bases map to TRBD2. Germline CDR1 reads MGHRA; CDR2 reads YSYEKL. This CDR3 region has 15 residues. The CDR3 nucleotides read TGCGCCGGCAGTCAAGATATAGGGCGGGGGTATGAGCAGTACTTC. Its translation: CAGSQDIGRGYEQYF.

Comments on this clonotype: This may be a read error: a much more frequent sequence differs by one nucleotide. DNA for the CDR3: TGTGCCAGCAGCCTACAGGAAGGGGGCTACGAGCAGTACTTC. Translation gives CASSLQEGGYEQYF. This chain connects TRBV7-9 to TRBJ2-7; the D gene is possibly TRBD1 (6 bases). The CDR3 runs to 14 residues. V lost 5 bases, J lost 3 bases, and 14 bases lay in between. Per the germline V gene, CDR1 is SEHNR and CDR2 is FQNEAQ (reference sequence).

Comments on this clonotype: Here the CDR3 omits its conserved ending phenylalanine or tryptophan, so a read error is the likely source. J is TRBJ2-5 and V is TRBV4-3, with 14 bases matching TRBD2. This CDR3 is 16 amino acids long. Trimming removed 1 base from V and 5 bases from J; junction bases left unmatched: 3. Per germline, CDR1 LGHNA and CDR2 YSLEER. This chain's CDR3 is CASSQGRTSGGETQYL. CDR3 nucleotides: TGCGCCAGCAGCCAAGGCCGGACTAGCGGGGGGGAGACCCAGTACTTA.

The chain is built from TRBV5-1 and TRBJ2-3; 7 positions match TRBD2. The ends lost 5 bases at V and 8 bases at J; junction bases unmatched: 17. In germline, CDR1 is SGHRS, CDR2 YFSETQ. This CDR3 comprises 16 residues. CDR3 loop: CASRPSAGAIIVTQYF. The CDR3 nucleotides read TGCGCCAGCAGACCTAGCGCGGGAGCGATCATCGTTACGCAGTATTTT.

The rearrangement links TRBV6-1 to TRBJ1-4; possible D gene TRBD1, 6 bases. The CDR3 covers 16 residues. The V end was cut by 3 bases, the J end by 4 bases, with 15 bases between. Germline V gives CDR1 MNHNS, CDR2 SASEGT. CDR3 loop: CASSEVDQGINEKLFF. CDR3 DNA sequence: TGTGCCAGCAGTGAGGTCGATCAGGGGATTAATGAAAAACTGTTTTTT.

The chain joins TRBV11-2 to TRBJ2-5, with no clear D. Trimming cost V 5 bases and J 8 bases, with 21 bases left between them. The CDR3 loop spans 15 amino acids. Germline assignment: CDR1 SGHAT and CDR2 FQNNGV. The CDR3 DNA follows: TGTGCCAGCAGCATGCTACAGAGTCGGCCAGATACCCAGTACTTC. Its translation: CASSMLQSRPDTQYF.

This clonotype has just a few counts. With a much larger clone just one base away, this may be a read error. This rearrangement joins TRBV7-9 to TRBJ2-3, with 13 bases aligning to TRBD2. CDR1 SEHNR and CDR2 FQNEAQ come from the germline V gene (reference sequence). This CDR3 region has 20 residues. The CDR3 DNA reads as TGTACCAGCAGCCCCTACCCGGAAGGACTAGCGGGGGCGCGCTCAGATACGCAGTATTTT. Protein: CTSSPYPEGLAGARSDTQYF.

Note on this clonotype: One end of the junction does not line up with germline, which may come from a read error. The rearrangement uses TRBV6-2 or TRBV6-3 and TRBJ2-2, with 9 bases lining up with TRBD1. Looked up from germline, CDR1 is MNHEY and CDR2 is SVGEGT. The CDR3 totals 15 residues. This CDR3 is CARESGTGHTRELFF. The CDR3 nucleotides read TGTGCCAGAGAATCCGGGACAGGGCACACCAGGGAGCTGTTTTTT.

Note on this clonotype: Possible read error: a much larger clone is one base away. The V gene is TRBV29-1, the J gene TRBJ2-6; the D gene is possibly TRBD1 (6 bases). The germline V gene has CDR1 SQVTM and CDR2 ANQGSEA. The CDR3 has 16 residues. The V end lost 8 bases, the J end lost 0 bases, and 17 bases lay between the germline ends. In DNA, the CDR3 is TGCAGCTTTTTCCGGGACACAGACTCTGGGGCCAACGTCCTGACTTTC. Residues: CSFFRDTDSGANVLTF.

The V and J genes are TRBV12-3 or TRBV12-4 and TRBJ1-1; TRBD1 matches 7 bases. V dropped 6 bases and J dropped 0; count of bases not matched to a gene: 7. The CDR3 is 15 residues long. CDR3: CASRRSGGMNTEAFF. The CDR3 nucleotides read TGTGCCAGCAGGAGGTCAGGGGGGATGAACACTGAAGCTTTCTTT.

Note on this clonotype: A read error is possible here, since a much larger clone lies one base away. The chain has TRBV5-6 and TRBJ2-3; D might be TRBD2 (6 bases). Germline V gene sequence: CDR1 SGHDT, CDR2 YYEEEE. CDR3 length: 13 amino acids. As DNA, the CDR3 is TGTGCCGGCAGCTTCGGGAGCACAGATAGGCAGTATTTT. The encoded protein is CAGSFGSTDRQYF.

The chain links TRBV6-2 or TRBV6-3 to TRBJ2-5, with 11 bases identical to TRBD2. V trimming: 0 bases; J trimming: 2 bases; junction bases outside the gene matches: 5. This CDR3 spans 17 amino acids. Germline V gene sequence: CDR1 MNHEY, CDR2 SVGEGT. The CDR3 DNA sequence: TGTGCCAGCAGTTACTCTAGGACTAGCGGGTTACAAGAGACCCAGTACTTC. As protein: CASSYSRTSGLQETQYF.

Written as DNA, the CDR3 is TGTGCCAGCAGTACAGGGCCTGGGGCCAACGTCCTGACTTTC. Its protein is CASSTGPGANVLTF. The rearrangement links TRBV6-4 to TRBJ2-6, with D possibly matching TRBD1 (6 bases). Germline lookup yields CDR1 MRHNA and CDR2 SNTAGT. The CDR3 loop spans 14 amino acids. V was pared by 5 bases and J by 2 bases, with 7 bases between.

In the case of this clonotype: Its ends do not fully match the called genes, so a read error is possible. The chain has TRBV12-3 or TRBV12-4 and TRBJ2-2, with 8 bases lining up with TRBD2. The CDR3 runs to 17 residues. The CDR3 region has the DNA TGCGCCAGCAGTCCCCCGGGACTAGTCATGAACACCGGGGAGCTGTTTTTT. Translation: CASSPPGLVMNTGELFF.